The subject of this entry is one TCR beta chain. Its target antigen remains unknown. One base away there is no much larger clone; base qualities are not given. The data stem from a study of radiotherapy plus CTLA-4 blockade in lung cancer (dated by TCRdb to the late 2010s). Regarding the research as a whole: Objective responses were observed in 15% to 20% of enrolled patients, and disease control was achieved in 25% to 40%.

Focal radiation therapy combined with CTLA-4 blockade (ipilimumab) was tested in patients with chemo-refractory metastatic non-small-cell lung cancer. Overall study outcomes, separate from this receptor: The strongest predictors of response, as reported, were early dynamic changes in blood T cell clones along with a rise in serum interferon-beta after radiation. TCR clones derived from tumors expanded in peripheral blood after treatment with radiotherapy and ipilimumab.

Including the terminal cysteine and phenylalanine, the CDR3 comprises 19 residues. Solely the CDR3 DNA is kept, with 57 bases framed from the first base. The germline V gene yields SGHRS for CDR1 and YFSETQ for CDR2. V has 2 bases trimmed and J has 2 bases trimmed; junction bases matching no gene number 12. Receptor amplification or capture employed the immunoSEQ multiplex PCR assay. TCRdb limited this immuneACCESS table to in-frame rearrangements with V and J called. A share of clones is missing; checked studies link under half to unresolved V genes, and the rest is unexplained. This sample has 50,000 or so clones in its table, and 76% of those were observed once. 8.3% of the sample lies in the top ten.

The sequence links TRBV5-1 to TRBJ2-3; the central 12 bases match TRBD2. This receptor was obtained from a human donor with non-small cell lung cancer who had stable disease on radiotherapy plus ipilimumab. This specimen was peripheral blood, taken from a patient treated with radiotherapy plus ipilimumab. CDR3 region: CASSFLGLAGRDFTDTQYF. The nucleotide sequence reads TGCGCCAGCAGCTTTCTCGGACTAGCGGGGCGGGACTTCACAGATACGCAGTATTTT.